The text below deals with one T cell receptor (beta chain). Its antigen is currently unknown. Sequencing of DNA taken from cultured CD4+ T cells relied on the Oncomine TCR Beta short-read assay. Genomic DNA was isolated from CD4+ T cells that had been cultured. TCRdb independently ran MiXCR on the PCR reads; one entry per CDR3 protein. The sample shows over 5,500 distinct CDR3 sequences, about 55% of them seen only once. Treatment meaning: roughly 10-day PBMC culture with coronavirus spike peptide pools or control peptides (ViraFEST assay). These CD4+ T cells came from an unexposed donor, sampled before the COVID-19 pandemic (2011-2018). In the ViraFEST assay, peptide-pool expansion preceded TCR sequencing of expanded clonotypes. Following a culture period (less than eleven days), negative selection was used to isolate CD4+ T cells. CDR1 and CDR2 from the germline V gene are LNHNV and YYDKDF (reference sequence). Trimming left V 2 bases short and J 3 bases short, with 7 bases between. The CDR3 consists of 13 residues.

The data are from a study of vaccination and CD4 T cells after COVID-19. On the study more broadly: Median time from COVID diagnosis to post-COVID sampling was over 85 days (35 to 161).

The chain links TRBV15 to TRBJ2-5, with unresolved D. What was sequenced was CD4+ T cells from blood, cultured in vitro. The sequence was collected from a human donor in good health. The CDR3 region has the DNA TGTGCCACCAGCAGATCACGGAAAGAGACCCAGTACTTC. Protein: CATSRSRKETQYF.